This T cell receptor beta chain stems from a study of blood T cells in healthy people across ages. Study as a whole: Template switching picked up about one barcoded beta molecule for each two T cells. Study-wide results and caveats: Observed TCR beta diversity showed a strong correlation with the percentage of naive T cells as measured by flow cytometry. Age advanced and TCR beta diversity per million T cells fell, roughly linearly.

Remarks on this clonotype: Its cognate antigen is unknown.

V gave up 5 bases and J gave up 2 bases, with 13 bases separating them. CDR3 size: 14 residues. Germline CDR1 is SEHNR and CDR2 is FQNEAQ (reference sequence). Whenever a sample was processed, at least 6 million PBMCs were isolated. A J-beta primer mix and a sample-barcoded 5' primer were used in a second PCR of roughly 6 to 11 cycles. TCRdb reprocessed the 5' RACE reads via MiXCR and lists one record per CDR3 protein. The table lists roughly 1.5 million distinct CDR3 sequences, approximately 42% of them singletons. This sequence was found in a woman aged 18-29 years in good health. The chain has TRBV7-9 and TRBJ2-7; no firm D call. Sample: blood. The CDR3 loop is CASSPDISPYEQYF. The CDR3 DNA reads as TGTGCCAGCAGCCCAGACATCTCTCCCTACGAGCAGTACTTC.